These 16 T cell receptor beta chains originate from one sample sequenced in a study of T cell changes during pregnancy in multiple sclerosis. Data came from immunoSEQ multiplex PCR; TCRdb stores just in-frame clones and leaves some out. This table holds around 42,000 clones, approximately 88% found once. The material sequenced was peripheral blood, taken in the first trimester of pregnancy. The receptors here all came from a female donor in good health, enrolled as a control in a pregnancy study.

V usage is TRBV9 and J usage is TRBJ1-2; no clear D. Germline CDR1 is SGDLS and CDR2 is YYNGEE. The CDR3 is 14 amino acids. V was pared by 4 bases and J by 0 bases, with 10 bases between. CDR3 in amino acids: CASSNRQSNYGYTF. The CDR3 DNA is TGTGCCAGCAGCAATCGACAATCTAACTATGGCTACACCTTC.

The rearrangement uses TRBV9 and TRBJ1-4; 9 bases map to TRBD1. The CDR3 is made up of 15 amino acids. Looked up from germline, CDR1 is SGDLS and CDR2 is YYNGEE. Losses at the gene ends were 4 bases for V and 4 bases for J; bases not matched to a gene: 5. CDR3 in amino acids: CASSTRGQGNEKLFF. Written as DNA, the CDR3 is TGTGCCAGCAGCACACGGGGACAGGGTAATGAAAAACTGTTTTTT.

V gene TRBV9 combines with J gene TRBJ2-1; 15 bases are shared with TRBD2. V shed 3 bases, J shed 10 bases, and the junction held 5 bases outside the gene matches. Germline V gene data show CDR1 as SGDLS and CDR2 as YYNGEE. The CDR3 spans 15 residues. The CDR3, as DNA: TGTGCCAGCAGCGGGGGACTAGCGGGAGGAGGGGAGCAGTTCTTC. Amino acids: CASSGGLAGGGEQFF. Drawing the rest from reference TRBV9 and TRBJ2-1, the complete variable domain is DSGVTQTPKHLITATGQRVTLRCSPRSGDLSVYWYQQSLDQGLQFLIQYYNGEERAKGNILERFSAQQFPDLHSELNLSSLELGDSALYFCASSGGLAGGGEQFFGPGTRLTVL.

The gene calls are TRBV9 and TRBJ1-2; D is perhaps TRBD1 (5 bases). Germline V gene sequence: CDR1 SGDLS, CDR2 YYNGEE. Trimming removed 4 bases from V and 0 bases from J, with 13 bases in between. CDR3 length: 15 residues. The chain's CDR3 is CASSMGQGTNYGYTF. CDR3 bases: TGTGCCAGCAGCATGGGGCAGGGAACTAACTATGGCTACACCTTC.

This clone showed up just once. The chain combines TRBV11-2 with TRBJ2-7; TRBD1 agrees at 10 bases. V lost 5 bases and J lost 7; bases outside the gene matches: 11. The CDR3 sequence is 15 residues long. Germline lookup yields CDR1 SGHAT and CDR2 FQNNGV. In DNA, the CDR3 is TGTGCCAGCAGCCCCGAGGGGACAGGGGTAGCGGAGCAGTACTTC. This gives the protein CASSPEGTGVAEQYF.

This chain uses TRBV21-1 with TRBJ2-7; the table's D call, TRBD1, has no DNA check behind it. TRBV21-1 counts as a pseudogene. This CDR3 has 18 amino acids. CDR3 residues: CASRENWGGDRGPYEQYF. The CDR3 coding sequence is TGTGCCAGCAGGGAAAATTGGGGGGGAGACAGGGGGCCCTACGAGCAGTACTTC.

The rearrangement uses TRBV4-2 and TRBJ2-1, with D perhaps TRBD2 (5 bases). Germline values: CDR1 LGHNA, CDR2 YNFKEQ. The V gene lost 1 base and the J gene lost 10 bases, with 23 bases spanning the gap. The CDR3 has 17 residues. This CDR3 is CASSQVGKLSVSGEQFF. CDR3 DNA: TGTGCCAGCAGCCAAGTCGGTAAATTGTCAGTTTCGGGGGAGCAGTTCTTC.

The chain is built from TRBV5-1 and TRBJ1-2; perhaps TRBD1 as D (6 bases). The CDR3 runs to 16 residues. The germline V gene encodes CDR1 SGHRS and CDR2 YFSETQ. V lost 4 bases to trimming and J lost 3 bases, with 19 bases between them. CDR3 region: CASSPAYRVNDYGYTF. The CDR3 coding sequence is TGCGCCAGCAGCCCAGCCTACAGGGTGAACGACTATGGCTACACCTTC.

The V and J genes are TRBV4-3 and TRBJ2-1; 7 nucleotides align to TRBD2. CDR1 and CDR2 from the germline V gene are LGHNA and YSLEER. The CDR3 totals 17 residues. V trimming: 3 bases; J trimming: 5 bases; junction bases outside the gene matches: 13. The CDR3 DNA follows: TGCGCCAGCAGCCATCATTACCGGGACTATCTCAACAATGAGCAGTTCTTC. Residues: CASSHHYRDYLNNEQFF.

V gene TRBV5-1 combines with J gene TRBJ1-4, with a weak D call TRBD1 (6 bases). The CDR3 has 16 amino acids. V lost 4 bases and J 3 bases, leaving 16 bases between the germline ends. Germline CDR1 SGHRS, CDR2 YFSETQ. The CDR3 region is CASSPGRGHSNEKLFF. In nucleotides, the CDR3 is TGCGCCAGCAGCCCGGGGCGGGGGCATTCTAATGAAAAACTGTTTTTT.

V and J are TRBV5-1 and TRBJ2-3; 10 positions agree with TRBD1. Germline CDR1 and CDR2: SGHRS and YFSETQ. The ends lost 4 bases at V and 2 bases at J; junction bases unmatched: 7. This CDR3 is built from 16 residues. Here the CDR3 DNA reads TGCGCCAGCAGCCTCGGACAGGGGGGCTTCACAGATACGCAGTATTTT. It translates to CASSLGQGGFTDTQYF.

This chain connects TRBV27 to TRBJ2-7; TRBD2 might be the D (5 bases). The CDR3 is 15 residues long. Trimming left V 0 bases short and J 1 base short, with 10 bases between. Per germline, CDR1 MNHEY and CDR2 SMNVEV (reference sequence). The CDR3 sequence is CASSLSNQRSYEQYF. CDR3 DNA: TGTGCCAGCAGTTTATCGAACCAGCGGTCCTACGAGCAGTACTTC.

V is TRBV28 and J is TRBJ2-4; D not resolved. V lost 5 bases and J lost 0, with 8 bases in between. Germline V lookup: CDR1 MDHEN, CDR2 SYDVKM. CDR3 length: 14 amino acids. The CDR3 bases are TGTGCCAGCAGTGGCACCTTAGCCAAAAACATTCAGTACTTC. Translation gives CASSGTLAKNIQYF.

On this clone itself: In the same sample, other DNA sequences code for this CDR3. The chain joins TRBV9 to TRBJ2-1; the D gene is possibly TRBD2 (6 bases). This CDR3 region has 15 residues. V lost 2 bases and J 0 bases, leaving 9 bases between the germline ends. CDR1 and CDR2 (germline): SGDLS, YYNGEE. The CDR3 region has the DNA TGTGCCAGCAGCGTTAGCGGTAGCTCCTACAATGAGCAGTTCTTC. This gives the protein CASSVSGSSYNEQFF.

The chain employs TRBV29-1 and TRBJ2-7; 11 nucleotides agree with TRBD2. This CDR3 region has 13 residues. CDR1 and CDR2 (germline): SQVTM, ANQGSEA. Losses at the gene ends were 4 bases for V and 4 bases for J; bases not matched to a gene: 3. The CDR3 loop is CSVGLAGLYEQYF. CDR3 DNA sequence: TGCAGCGTTGGACTAGCGGGACTTTACGAGCAGTACTTC.

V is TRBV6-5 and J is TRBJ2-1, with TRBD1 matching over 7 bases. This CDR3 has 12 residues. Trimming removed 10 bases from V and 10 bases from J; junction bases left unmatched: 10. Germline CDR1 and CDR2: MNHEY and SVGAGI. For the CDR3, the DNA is TGTGCCACCAATTCAGGGGGTCGAGAGCAGTTCTTC. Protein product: CATNSGGREQFF.